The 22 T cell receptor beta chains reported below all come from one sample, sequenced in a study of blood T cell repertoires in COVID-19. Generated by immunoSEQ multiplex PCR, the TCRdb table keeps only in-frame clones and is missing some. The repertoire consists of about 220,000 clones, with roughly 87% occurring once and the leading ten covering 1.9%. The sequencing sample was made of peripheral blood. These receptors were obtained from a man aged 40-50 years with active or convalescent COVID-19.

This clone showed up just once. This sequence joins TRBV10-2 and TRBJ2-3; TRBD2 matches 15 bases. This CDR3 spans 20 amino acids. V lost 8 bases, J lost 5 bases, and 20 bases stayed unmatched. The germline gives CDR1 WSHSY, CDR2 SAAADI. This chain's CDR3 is CASSGDGLAGGLGRRDTQYF. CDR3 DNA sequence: TGCGCCAGCTCCGGGGATGGACTAGCGGGAGGGCTAGGTCGGAGAGATACGCAGTATTTT.

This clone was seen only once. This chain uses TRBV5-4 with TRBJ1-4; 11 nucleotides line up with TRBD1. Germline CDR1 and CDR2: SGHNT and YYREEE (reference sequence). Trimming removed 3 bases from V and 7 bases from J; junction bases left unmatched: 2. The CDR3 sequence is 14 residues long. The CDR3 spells CASSWDRGSEKLFF. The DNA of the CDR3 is TGTGCCAGCAGCTGGGACAGGGGGTCTGAAAAACTGTTTTTT. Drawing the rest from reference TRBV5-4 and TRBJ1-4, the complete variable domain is ETGVTQSPTHLIKTRGQQVTLRCSSQSGHNTVSWYQQALGQGPQFIFQYYREEENGRGNFPPRFSGLQFPNYSSELNVNALELDDSALYLCASSWDRGSEKLFFGSGTQLSVL.

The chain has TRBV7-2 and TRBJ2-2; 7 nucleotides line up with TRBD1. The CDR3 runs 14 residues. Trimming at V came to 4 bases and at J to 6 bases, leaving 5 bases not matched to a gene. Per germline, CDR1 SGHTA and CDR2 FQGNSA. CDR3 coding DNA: TGTGCCAGCAGCTCCCAGACAGGGCCCGGGGAGCTGTTTTTT. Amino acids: CASSSQTGPGELFF. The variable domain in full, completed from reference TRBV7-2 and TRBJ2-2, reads GAGVSQSPSNKVTEKGKDVELRCDPISGHTALYWYRQSLGQGLEFLIYFQGNSAPDKSGLPSDRFSAERTGGSVSTLTIQRTQQEDSAVYLCASSSQTGPGELFFGEGSRLTVL.

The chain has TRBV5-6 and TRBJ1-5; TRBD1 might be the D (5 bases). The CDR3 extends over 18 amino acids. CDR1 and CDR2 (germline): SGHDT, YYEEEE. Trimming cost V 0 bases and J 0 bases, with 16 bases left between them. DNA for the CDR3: TGTGCCAGCAGCTTGGCCAGGGAAGGCGTCTTTAGCAATCAGCCCCAGCATTTT. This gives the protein CASSLAREGVFSNQPQHF.

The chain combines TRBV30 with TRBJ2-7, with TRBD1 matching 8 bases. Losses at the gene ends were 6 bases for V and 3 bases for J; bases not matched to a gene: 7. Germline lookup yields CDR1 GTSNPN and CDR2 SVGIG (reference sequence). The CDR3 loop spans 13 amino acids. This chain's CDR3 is CACTDRGLYEQYF. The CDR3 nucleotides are TGTGCCTGTACCGACAGGGGTCTCTACGAGCAGTACTTC.

The CDR3 reads CASSLRGNSPLHF. The CDR3 DNA reads as TGTGCCAGCAGCTTGAGGGGAAATTCACCCCTCCACTTT. The chain uses TRBV5-6 and TRBJ1-6, with D tentatively TRBD1 (5 bases). Germline V gene data show CDR1 as SGHDT and CDR2 as YYEEEE. CDR3 length equals 13 residues. The ends were cut back, 1 base at V and 7 bases at J, with 6 bases in the middle.

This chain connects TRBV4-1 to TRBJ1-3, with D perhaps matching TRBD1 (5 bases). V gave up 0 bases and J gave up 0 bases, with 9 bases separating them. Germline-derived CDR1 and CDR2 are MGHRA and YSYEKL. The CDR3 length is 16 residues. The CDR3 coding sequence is TGCGCCAGCAGCCAAGATGTCAGGGCCTCTGGAAACACCATATATTTT. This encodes CASSQDVRASGNTIYF.

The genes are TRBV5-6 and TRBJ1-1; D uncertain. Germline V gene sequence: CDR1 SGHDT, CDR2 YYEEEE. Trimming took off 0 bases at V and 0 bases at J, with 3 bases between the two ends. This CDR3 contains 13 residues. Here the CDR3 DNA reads TGTGCCAGCAGCTTGGTTATGAACACTGAAGCTTTCTTT. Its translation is CASSLVMNTEAFF.

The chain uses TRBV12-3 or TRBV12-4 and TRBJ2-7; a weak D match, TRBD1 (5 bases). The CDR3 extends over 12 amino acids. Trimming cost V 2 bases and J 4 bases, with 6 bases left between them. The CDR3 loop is CASSLKGYEQYF. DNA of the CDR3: TGTGCCAGCAGTTTAAAGGGGTACGAGCAGTACTTC.

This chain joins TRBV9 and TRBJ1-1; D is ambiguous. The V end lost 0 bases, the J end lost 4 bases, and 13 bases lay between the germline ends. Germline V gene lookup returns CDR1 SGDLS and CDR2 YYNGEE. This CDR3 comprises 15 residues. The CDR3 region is CASSVVNPDGTEAFF. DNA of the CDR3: TGTGCCAGCAGCGTAGTTAACCCAGATGGCACTGAAGCTTTCTTT. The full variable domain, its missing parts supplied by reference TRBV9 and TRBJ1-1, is DSGVTQTPKHLITATGQRVTLRCSPRSGDLSVYWYQQSLDQGLQFLIQYYNGEERAKGNILERFSAQQFPDLHSELNLSSLELGDSALYFCASSVVNPDGTEAFFGQGTRLTVV.

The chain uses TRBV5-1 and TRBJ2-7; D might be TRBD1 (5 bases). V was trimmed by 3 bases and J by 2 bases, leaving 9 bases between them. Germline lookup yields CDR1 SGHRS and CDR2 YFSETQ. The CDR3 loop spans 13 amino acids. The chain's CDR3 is CASSSSTAYEQYF. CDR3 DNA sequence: TGCGCCAGCAGCTCCTCGACAGCCTACGAGCAGTACTTC. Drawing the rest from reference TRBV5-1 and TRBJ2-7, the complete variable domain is KAGVTQTPRYLIKTRGQQVTLSCSPISGHRSVSWYQQTPGQGLQFLFEYFSETQRNKGNFPGRFSGRQFSNSRSEMNVSTLELGDSALYLCASSSSTAYEQYFGPGTRLTVT.

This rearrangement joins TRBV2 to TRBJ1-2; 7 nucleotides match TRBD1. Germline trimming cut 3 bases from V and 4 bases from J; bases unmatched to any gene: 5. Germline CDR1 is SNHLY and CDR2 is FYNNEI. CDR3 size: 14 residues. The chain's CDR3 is CASSERGQIYGYTF. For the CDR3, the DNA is TGTGCCAGCAGTGAGAGGGGGCAGATCTATGGCTACACCTTC.

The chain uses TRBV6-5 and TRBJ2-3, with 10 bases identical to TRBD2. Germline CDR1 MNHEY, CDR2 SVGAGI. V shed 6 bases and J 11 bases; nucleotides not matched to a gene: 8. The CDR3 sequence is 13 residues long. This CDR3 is CASSLPGTSEQYF. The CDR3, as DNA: TGTGCCAGCAGCCTCCCCGGGACTAGCGAGCAGTATTTT.

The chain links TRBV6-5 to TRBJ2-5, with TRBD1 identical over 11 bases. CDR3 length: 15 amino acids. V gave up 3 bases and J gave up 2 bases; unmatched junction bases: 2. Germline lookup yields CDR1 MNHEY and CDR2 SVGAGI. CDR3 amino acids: CASSYRDRGQETQYF. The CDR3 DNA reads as TGTGCCAGCAGTTATAGGGACAGGGGGCAAGAGACCCAGTACTTC.

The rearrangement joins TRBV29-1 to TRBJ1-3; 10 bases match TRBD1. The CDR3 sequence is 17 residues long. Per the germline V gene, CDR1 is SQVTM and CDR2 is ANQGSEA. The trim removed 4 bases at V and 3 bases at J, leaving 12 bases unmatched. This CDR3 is CSVAGQGRLTGGNTIYF. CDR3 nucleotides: TGCAGCGTTGCGGGACAGGGGCGATTAACGGGTGGAAACACCATATATTTT.

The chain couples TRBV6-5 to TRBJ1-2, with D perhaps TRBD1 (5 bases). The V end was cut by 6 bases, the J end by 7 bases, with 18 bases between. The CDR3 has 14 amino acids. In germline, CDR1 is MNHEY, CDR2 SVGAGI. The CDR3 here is CASRRNNGAAGYTF. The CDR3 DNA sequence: TGTGCCAGCAGACGCAATAATGGGGCGGCTGGCTACACCTTC.

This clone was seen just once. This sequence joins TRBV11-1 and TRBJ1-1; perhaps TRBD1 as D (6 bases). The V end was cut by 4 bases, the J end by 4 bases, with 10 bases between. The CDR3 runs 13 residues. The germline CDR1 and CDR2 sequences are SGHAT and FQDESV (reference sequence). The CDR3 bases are TGTGCCAGCAGCTACAGGGAAGGCACTGAAGCTTTCTTT. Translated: CASSYREGTEAFF.

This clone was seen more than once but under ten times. CDR3 in DNA: TGTGCCAGCAGCTTAGCCCGGGACAGGAACCAAGAGACCCAGTACTTC. The encoded protein is CASSLARDRNQETQYF. J is TRBJ2-5 and V is TRBV7-9, with TRBD1 matching 8 bases. J gave up 0 bases and V 0 bases, and 3 bases lay outside the gene matches. The germline gives CDR1 SEHNR, CDR2 FQNEAQ (reference sequence). The CDR3 runs 16 residues.

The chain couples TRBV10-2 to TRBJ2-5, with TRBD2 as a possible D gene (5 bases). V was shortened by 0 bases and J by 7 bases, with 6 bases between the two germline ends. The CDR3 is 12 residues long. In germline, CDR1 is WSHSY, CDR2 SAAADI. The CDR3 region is CASSESEGTQYF. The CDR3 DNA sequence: TGCGCCAGCAGTGAGTCCGAGGGGACCCAGTACTTC.

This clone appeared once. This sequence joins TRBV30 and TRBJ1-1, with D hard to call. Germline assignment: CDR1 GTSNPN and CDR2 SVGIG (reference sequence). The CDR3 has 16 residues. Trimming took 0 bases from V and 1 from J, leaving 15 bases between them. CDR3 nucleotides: TGTGCCTGGAGTGTTTATGGGTGGCAGGCGAACACTGAAGCTTTCTTT. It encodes CAWSVYGWQANTEAFF.

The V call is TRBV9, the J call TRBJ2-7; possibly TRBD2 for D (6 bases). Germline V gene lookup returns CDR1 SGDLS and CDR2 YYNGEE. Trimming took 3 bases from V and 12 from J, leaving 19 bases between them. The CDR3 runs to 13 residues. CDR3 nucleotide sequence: TGTGCCAGCAGCGGCGGGATTCCCTCAGTCCTGTACTTC. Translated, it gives CASSGGIPSVLYF.

CDR3 in amino acids: CASSLIGDTNTGELFF. For the CDR3, the DNA is TGTGCCAGCAGTTTAATAGGAGATACGAACACCGGGGAGCTGTTTTTT. The V gene is TRBV28, the J gene TRBJ2-2; D is unclear. Trimming shortened V by 2 bases and J by 0 bases, and 10 bases separated the two germline ends. This CDR3 has 16 amino acids. Germline assignment: CDR1 MDHEN and CDR2 SYDVKM.